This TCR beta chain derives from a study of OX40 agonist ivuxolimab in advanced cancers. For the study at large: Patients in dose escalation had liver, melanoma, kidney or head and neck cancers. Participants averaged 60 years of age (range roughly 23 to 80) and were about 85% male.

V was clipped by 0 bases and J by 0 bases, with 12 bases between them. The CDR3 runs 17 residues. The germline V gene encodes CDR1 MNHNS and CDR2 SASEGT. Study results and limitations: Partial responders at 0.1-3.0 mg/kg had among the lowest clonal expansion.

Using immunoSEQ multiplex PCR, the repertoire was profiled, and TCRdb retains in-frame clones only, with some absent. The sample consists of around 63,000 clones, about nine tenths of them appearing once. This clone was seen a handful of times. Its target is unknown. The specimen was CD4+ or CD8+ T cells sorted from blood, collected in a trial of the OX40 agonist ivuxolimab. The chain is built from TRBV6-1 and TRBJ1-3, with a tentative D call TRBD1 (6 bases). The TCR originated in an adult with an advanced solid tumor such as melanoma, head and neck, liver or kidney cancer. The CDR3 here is CASSEAPGASSGNTIYF. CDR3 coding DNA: TGTGCCAGCAGTGAAGCTCCAGGGGCCAGCTCTGGAAACACCATATATTTT.